The T cell receptor beta chain described here comes from a study of blood T cell repertoires in COVID-19. Sequenced by immunoSEQ multiplex PCR; TCRdb stores in-frame clones only, minus some. The sample has fewer than 250,000 clones, roughly nine tenths seen once. This CDR3 spans 17 amino acids. The germline V gene encodes CDR1 MNHEY and CDR2 SVGEGT. With 2 bases removed from V and 4 bases from J, the gap between germline ends came to 20 bases. The sequencing input was peripheral blood. The chain uses TRBV6-2 or TRBV6-3 and TRBJ1-2; unclear D gene. The sequence was collected from a man aged 35-49 years with acute or convalescent COVID-19. Here the CDR3 DNA reads TGTGCCAGCAGTTACGCTCTGGTCAGGACTAACGGCTATGGCTACACCTTC. It encodes CASSYALVRTNGYGYTF.